This passage covers 14 T cell receptor beta chains from one sample sequenced in a study of blood T cell repertoires in COVID-19 (dated by TCRdb to about 2020). Receptors were amplified or captured by the immunoSEQ multiplex PCR assay. The immuneACCESS repertoire file appears here via TCRdb, limited to in-frame rearrangements. These files lack a portion of the clones; in checked studies, under half of the deficit traces to unresolved V genes, and the cause of the others is not known. The sample yields 25,000 to 35,000 clones; 65% to 90% were counted once. The top ten clones comprise approximately 12% of the sample. The sample comprised peripheral blood. These receptors all come from a human donor in a cohort sampled during active COVID-19.

This chain joins TRBV18 and TRBJ1-1; D remains unclear. CDR3 length: 17 amino acids. The V gene lost 4 bases and the J gene lost 3 bases, with 21 bases spanning the gap. Germline CDR1 KGHSH, CDR2 LQKENI. The CDR3: CASSLVPELPSDTEAFF. For the CDR3, the DNA is TGTGCCAGCTCACTAGTCCCCGAACTACCCTCAGACACTGAAGCTTTCTTT.

The chain uses TRBV5-1 and TRBJ2-3, with 10 nucleotides matching TRBD2. The CDR3 length is 16 residues. V shed 5 bases, J shed 8 bases, and the junction held 14 bases outside the gene matches. CDR1 is SGHRS, CDR2 YFSETQ, per germline. As DNA, the CDR3 is TGCGCCAGCAGTCGTTCTAGCGGGGGCGCCCCGGGTACGCAGTATTTT. It is translated as CASSRSSGGAPGTQYF. Together with reference TRBV5-1 and TRBJ2-3, the CDR3 gives the full variable domain: KAGVTQTPRYLIKTRGQQVTLSCSPISGHRSVSWYQQTPGQGLQFLFEYFSETQRNKGNFPGRFSGRQFSNSRSEMNVSTLELGDSALYLCASSRSSGGAPGTQYFGPGTRLTVL.

J is TRBJ1-1 and V is TRBV3-1 (or the pseudogene TRBV3-2); D gene ambiguous. The length of the CDR3 is 14 residues. Per germline, CDR1 LGHDT and CDR2 YNNKEL (reference sequence). V was pared by 2 bases and J by 1 base, with 8 bases between. The CDR3 DNA follows: TGTGCCAGCAGCCAACATCTCGGGAACACTGAAGCTTTCTTT. This translates into CASSQHLGNTEAFF.

The chain is built from TRBV6-5 and TRBJ2-2; tentatively, D is TRBD1 (5 bases). V was cut by 6 bases and J by 5 bases, with 10 bases left in between. The CDR3 contains 13 residues. Germline CDR1 and CDR2: MNHEY and SVGAGI. In DNA, the CDR3 is TGTGCCAGCAGCTCAGGGTATACCGGGGAGCTGTTTTTT. Translation: CASSSGYTGELFF.

J is TRBJ1-4 and V is TRBV5-4; D possibly corresponds to TRBD1 (5 bases). CDR1 is SGHNT, CDR2 YYREEE, per germline (reference sequence). V was shortened by 0 bases and J by 5 bases, with 8 bases between the two germline ends. CDR3 length: 14 amino acids. The CDR3 spells CASSLDGGNEKLFF. The CDR3 DNA reads as TGTGCCAGCAGCTTGGACGGGGGGAATGAAAAACTGTTTTTT.

The chain carries TRBV7-9 and TRBJ1-1; a possible D gene is TRBD1 (5 bases). Germline loops: CDR1 SEHNR, CDR2 FQNEAQ (reference sequence). V shed 5 bases and J shed 1 base, with 8 bases lying between them. The CDR3 consists of 13 residues. The CDR3 DNA sequence: TGTGCCAGCAGCGAAACAGGGAACACTGAAGCTTTCTTT. This translates into CASSETGNTEAFF.

This chain uses TRBV7-3 with TRBJ2-3; D is perhaps TRBD2 (5 bases). Trimming took 5 bases from V and 3 from J, leaving 15 bases between them. This CDR3 is built from 15 residues. Germline V gene data show CDR1 as SGHTA and CDR2 as FQGTGA. DNA for the CDR3: TGTGCCAGCAGCGCGAGGTTGGGCGGGACAGATACGCAGTATTTT. Its translation is CASSARLGGTDTQYF.

This chain joins TRBV3-1 (or the pseudogene TRBV3-2) and TRBJ2-7; D is unresolved. V was trimmed by 5 bases and J by 0 bases, leaving 5 bases between them. The CDR3 has 12 amino acids. Germline CDR1 and CDR2: LGHDT and YNNKEL (reference sequence). The CDR3 is CASSASSYEQYF. For the CDR3, the DNA is TGTGCCAGCAGCGCGAGCTCCTACGAGCAGTACTTC.

This chain links TRBV7-3 with TRBJ1-2; TRBD1 matches 8 bases. The junction had 5 bases not matched to a gene; V was cut back by 5 bases and J by 6 bases. Germline CDR1 is SGHTA and CDR2 is FQGTGA. The CDR3 has 13 residues. CDR3 region: CASSEPGGDGYTF. For the CDR3, the DNA is TGTGCCAGCAGCGAACCAGGGGGCGATGGCTACACCTTC.

This chain links TRBV7-8 with TRBJ1-2; D is ambiguous. CDR1 and CDR2 from the germline V gene are SGHVS and FQNEAQ. CDR3 length equals 15 residues. Trimming removed 1 base from V and 4 bases from J, with 13 bases in between. CDR3 sequence (DNA): TGTGCCAGCAGCTTAGTTCGCGACAACTCCTATGGCTACACCTTC. Protein sequence: CASSLVRDNSYGYTF.

This chain joins TRBV2 and TRBJ2-7, with 8 bases matching TRBD1. This CDR3 spans 13 amino acids. Unmatched junction bases numbered 5, after V lost 8 bases and J lost 2 bases. Germline CDR1 SNHLY, CDR2 FYNNEI. The CDR3 loop is CASSEQGAYEQYF. The CDR3 nucleotides are TGTGCCAGCTCAGAACAGGGGGCCTACGAGCAGTACTTC.

The J gene is TRBJ2-3, the V gene TRBV7-8; D is ambiguous. The CDR3 spans 16 residues. The germline V and J ends were trimmed by 1 base and 2 bases, with 13 bases remaining between them. Germline CDR1 is SGHVS and CDR2 is FQNEAQ. Written as DNA, the CDR3 is TGTGCCAGCAGCTTAGGGTCGCGCCTCCCCACAGATACGCAGTATTTT. Residues: CASSLGSRLPTDTQYF.

This chain connects TRBV7-9 to TRBJ2-5; 13 bases align to TRBD2. CDR1 and CDR2 from the germline V gene are SEHNR and FQNEAQ (reference sequence). This CDR3 contains 14 residues. The V segment lost 11 bases and the J segment 2 bases; nucleotides outside the gene matches: 5. The CDR3: CAGGTSGTQETQYF. The CDR3 DNA is TGTGCCGGTGGGACTAGCGGGACGCAAGAGACCCAGTACTTC.

The chain joins TRBV6-5 to TRBJ2-3; 7 nucleotides align to TRBD2. This CDR3 has 15 residues. V trimming: 6 bases; J trimming: 5 bases; junction bases outside the gene matches: 11. The germline gives CDR1 MNHEY, CDR2 SVGAGI. CDR3 region: CASSQTGPGGDTQYF. The DNA of the CDR3 is TGTGCCAGCAGCCAAACAGGTCCGGGGGGAGATACGCAGTATTTT.